The 2 T cell receptor beta chains below all came from one sample that was sequenced in a study of cytomegalovirus exposure and HLA in healthy donors. Vbeta (60) and Jbeta (13) primers were used in the PCR. TCRdb's copy holds only in-frame clones and misses some; the assay was immunoSEQ multiplex PCR. Of about 140,000 clones detected, roughly 88% appear once; the ten largest clones hold around 0.54%. Material for sequencing was PBMCs. The source of these receptors is a woman in her thirties or forties in good health and CMV-seronegative.

On this clone: One junction end does not reproduce the germline sequence, and a read error may be involved. The chain is built from TRBV2 and TRBJ2-7; D remains ambiguous. This CDR3 comprises 15 residues. CDR1 is SNHLY, CDR2 FYNNEI, per germline. The CDR3 sequence: CASSEALISTYGQYF. The CDR3 nucleotides are TGTGCCAGCAGTGAAGCGCTAATCTCCACCTACGGGCAGTACTTC.

The V call is TRBV7-8, the J call TRBJ1-2; no definite D call. Germline V lookup: CDR1 SGHVS, CDR2 FQNEAQ. Deletions cut 1 base from V and 4 bases from J, with 7 bases between. The CDR3 is 13 amino acids. The CDR3 sequence: CASSLDGTYGYTF. Written as DNA, the CDR3 is TGTGCCAGCAGCTTAGATGGCACCTATGGCTACACCTTC.